These 5 T cell receptor beta chains originate from one sample sequenced in a study of blood T cell repertoires in COVID-19. Some clones are missing from TCRdb's copy, which holds only in-frame ones; the method was immunoSEQ multiplex PCR. The sample contains about 83,000 clones, roughly 90% of which appear only once. The source material was peripheral blood. The receptors were gathered from an elderly woman with active or convalescent COVID-19.

The chain recombines TRBV28 with TRBJ1-5; 8 nucleotides agree with TRBD1. CDR1 and CDR2 (germline): MDHEN, SYDVKM. The CDR3 is 13 residues long. The junction had 5 bases not matched to a gene; V was cut back by 6 bases and J by 7 bases. This chain's CDR3 is CASRSGGAQPQHF. The CDR3 nucleotides read TGTGCCAGCAGATCAGGGGGCGCGCAGCCCCAGCATTTT.

The gene calls are TRBV2 and TRBJ2-5; 8 bases are shared with TRBD1. This CDR3 spans 13 amino acids. Per the germline V gene, CDR1 is SNHLY and CDR2 is FYNNEI. V shed 6 bases, J shed 1 base, and the junction held 1 base outside the gene matches. CDR3 DNA: TGTGCCAGCAGGGGACAGGTCCAAGAGACCCAGTACTTC. This codes for CASRGQVQETQYF.

This chain uses TRBV4-2 with TRBJ1-6; 7 bases are shared with TRBD1. The germline gives CDR1 LGHNA, CDR2 YNFKEQ. This CDR3 is 14 amino acids long. V gave up 5 bases and J gave up 10 bases; unmatched junction bases: 8. CDR3 protein: CASSDDRVYSPLHF. DNA for the CDR3: TGTGCCAGCAGCGACGACAGGGTTTACTCACCCCTCCACTTT.

The chain uses TRBV7-3 and TRBJ1-6; TRBD1 matches 7 bases. This CDR3 spans 15 amino acids. V gave up 5 bases and J gave up 4 bases; unmatched junction bases: 5. Per germline, CDR1 SGHTA and CDR2 FQGTGA. The CDR3: CASSQRQGYNSPLHF. In DNA form, the CDR3 reads TGTGCCAGCAGCCAACGACAGGGATATAATTCACCCCTCCACTTT.

The V gene is TRBV7-2, the J gene TRBJ1-2; a weak D match, TRBD1 (5 bases). This CDR3 has 14 amino acids. CDR1 is SGHTA, CDR2 FQGNSA, per germline. Trimming left V 2 bases short and J 8 bases short, with 15 bases between. DNA of the CDR3: TGTGCCAGCAGCTTATCTGTACAGGCGTGGGGCTACACCTTC. Translation: CASSLSVQAWGYTF.